This T cell receptor (beta chain) came from a study of blood T cell repertoires in COVID-19. After removal of 4 bases from V and 0 bases from J, the junction contained 2 bases not matched to a gene. Germline-derived CDR1 and CDR2 are LGHDT and YNNKEL (reference sequence). The CDR3 contains 14 residues. Only in-frame clones appear in the TCRdb table, and some are missing; sequencing was by immunoSEQ multiplex PCR. This sample carries about 360,000 clones, 70% to 85% of them seen once, and the ten largest clones take roughly 1.2%. The sample taken for sequencing was peripheral blood. V usage is TRBV3-1 (or the pseudogene TRBV3-2) and J usage is TRBJ1-1; 7 bases line up with TRBD1. The source of this sequence is a human donor with acute or convalescent COVID-19. The donor label of this sample is uncertain. CDR3 sequence: CASSLGQLNTEAFF. For the CDR3, the DNA is TGTGCCAGCAGCCTGGGACAGCTGAACACTGAAGCTTTCTTT.